The clone carrying this TCR beta chain was seen more than once but under ten times. The antigen is unknown. Relative to the germline gene, one junction end is altered; a read error may explain this. The data were taken from a study of T cells in Graves' hyperthyroidism and ophthalmopathy. Study-wide results and caveats: For ophthalmopathy, model prediction preceded onset by a median about 6.4 months.

Amplified TCR beta CDR3 regions derived from RNA transcripts. Initially, a first-round RT-PCR of the TCR CDR3 employed the HTBI primer set. TCRdb passed the multiplex PCR reads through MiXCR, listing each CDR3 protein once. The repertoire includes roughly 500,000 distinct CDR3 sequences, 46% of them detected once, and about two fifths sits in the top ten. Germline CDR1 is LGHDT and CDR2 is YNNKEL (reference sequence). The CDR3 is made up of 11 amino acids. The clonotype was recovered from an adult woman with Graves' disease, either hyperthyroidism or ophthalmopathy (not recorded which). Sequencing was carried out using peripheral blood or thyroid tissue (not recorded which). V is TRBV3-1 and J is TRBJ1-1; D is undetermined. The CDR3 DNA sequence: TGTGCCAGCAGGGGCGACACTGAAACTTTCTTT. Its protein is CASRGDTETFF. Full variable domain (rest looked up from reference TRBV3-1 and TRBJ1-1): DTAVSQTPKYLVTQMGNDKSIKCEQNLGHDTMYWYKQDSKKFLKIMFSYNNKELIINETVPNRFSPKSPDKAHLNLHINSLELGDSAVYFCASRGDTETFFGQGTRLTVV.